This T cell receptor (beta chain) was obtained from a study of T cell responses to AZD1222 COVID-19 vaccine. Study results and limitations: Across spike, vaccine-associated CD4 TCRs were found, dominant at 160-218 and 743-854.

Assay: immunoSEQ multiplex PCR; the TCRdb copy retains only in-frame clones and omits some. The sample yields 150,000 to 200,000 clones, approximately 90% seen once. Germline V gene data show CDR1 as MNHEY and CDR2 as SVGEGT. There are 15 residues in the CDR3. Trimming shortened V by 0 bases and J by 10 bases, and 18 bases separated the two germline ends. Details on this clone: Its antigen is as yet unknown.

This sequence joins TRBV6-2 or TRBV6-3 and TRBJ1-1; possible D gene TRBD1, 6 bases. The source of this sequence is an adult in good health. This material consisted of peripheral blood, taken on day 0 of AZD1222 vaccination. The CDR3 nucleotides read TGTGCCAGCAGTTACTCCCTGGCAGGGGCGGACGGAGCTTTCTTT. Protein: CASSYSLAGADGAFF.